What follows are 19 T cell receptor beta chains derived from one specimen sequenced in a study of beta chain features in type 1 diabetes (dated by TCRdb to 2017 to 2018). The library was made by the immunoSEQ multiplex PCR assay. The entire amount of isolated RNA was reverse transcribed using the High Capacity cDNA Reverse Transcription Kit, so the sequenced TCRB transcripts were expressed ones. Sourced from immuneACCESS, this table was stored by TCRdb with only in-frame sequences that have V and J called. A share of the clones is absent; for the studies checked, an unresolved V gene accounts for under half, and the remainder has no known explanation. The sample table holds under 300,000 clones, of which around 26% were seen once. Around 4% of the sample rests with the top ten. The source material was central memory CD4+ T cells from blood. These receptors came from a man aged 30 to 45 in good health.

In its sample, this clone was seen once. The rearrangement links TRBV18 to TRBJ1-1, with D perhaps TRBD1 (5 bases). CDR3 length: 15 amino acids. With 4 bases removed from V and 3 bases from J, the gap between germline ends came to 15 bases. Looked up from germline, CDR1 is KGHSH and CDR2 is LQKENI. CDR3 amino acids: CASSRGEGSYTEAFF. In DNA form, the CDR3 reads TGTGCCAGCTCACGGGGGGAAGGGTCCTACACTGAAGCTTTCTTT.

Note on this clone: Other DNA variants within this sample encode the same CDR3. The rearrangement links TRBV30 to TRBJ1-1; TRBD1 agrees at 8 bases. Germline lookup yields CDR1 GTSNPN and CDR2 SVGIG (reference sequence). CDR3 length: 12 amino acids. V lost 0 bases, J lost 6 bases, and 0 bases stayed unmatched. CDR3 DNA sequence: TGTGCCTGGAGTGTCAGGGGGCCTGAAGCTTTCTTT. This gives the protein CAWSVRGPEAFF.

This clone was found a few times. The rearrangement uses TRBV5-1 and TRBJ2-1, with 11 bases identical to TRBD2. The V and J ends lost 4 bases and 2 bases, in that order; junction bases with no gene match: 2. This CDR3 contains 15 residues. Germline V CDR1 and CDR2: SGHRS, YFSETQ. The CDR3 is CASSKTSGTYNEQFF. In nucleotides, the CDR3 is TGCGCCAGCAGCAAGACTAGCGGGACCTACAATGAGCAGTTCTTC.

This clone showed up just a few times. Different DNA sequences within this sample yield the same CDR3. The chain carries TRBV7-2 and TRBJ2-5; D unclear. V lost 5 bases to trimming and J lost 2 bases, with 9 bases between them. The germline V gene encodes CDR1 SGHTA and CDR2 FQGNSA. The CDR3 is 13 amino acids. The CDR3 is CASSLVQQETQYF. In nucleotides, the CDR3 is TGTGCCAGCAGCCTGGTACAGCAAGAGACCCAGTACTTC.

The sample holds a few counts of this clone. The chain couples TRBV18 to TRBJ2-1, with TRBD1 matching over 10 bases. This CDR3 comprises 16 residues. Looked up from germline, CDR1 is KGHSH and CDR2 is LQKENI. The J segment lost 8 bases and the V segment lost 0 bases, leaving 7 bases of the junction unmatched. CDR3 in amino acids: CASSPPVGQGSYEQFF. In DNA, the CDR3 is TGTGCCAGCTCACCACCGGTGGGACAGGGGTCCTATGAGCAGTTCTTC.

The V call is TRBV5-4, the J call TRBJ2-3, with 11 bases matching TRBD2. This CDR3 has 15 amino acids. The V segment lost 6 bases and the J segment 5 bases; nucleotides outside the gene matches: 8. Germline loops: CDR1 SGHNT, CDR2 YYREEE (reference sequence). CDR3 sequence: CASTLAGGVGDTQYF. For the CDR3, the DNA is TGTGCCAGCACCCTAGCGGGAGGAGTTGGAGATACGCAGTATTTT.

The sample holds a few counts of this clone. The CDR3 DNA reads as TGTGCCAGCAGTCCTGGTCTATCGGCGGGAGCGACAGATACGCAGTATTTT. Translating it yields CASSPGLSAGATDTQYF. The J gene is TRBJ2-3, the V gene TRBV28; 7 positions agree with TRBD2. J gave up 3 bases and V 5 bases, and 14 bases lay outside the gene matches. Germline V gene sequence: CDR1 MDHEN, CDR2 SYDVKM. The CDR3 has 17 residues.

This clone came up many times. This specimen includes other DNA sequences encoding the same CDR3. This chain links TRBV15 with TRBJ2-3; the D gene is possibly TRBD2 (6 bases). Trimming left V 5 bases short and J 2 bases short, with 20 bases between. This CDR3 is 17 amino acids long. CDR1 LNHNV and CDR2 YYDKDF come from the germline V gene (reference sequence). This chain's CDR3 is CATSVGGARAPTDTQYF. The CDR3 nucleotides read TGTGCCACCAGCGTTGGAGGGGCGAGGGCCCCCACAGATACGCAGTATTTT.

CDR3 DNA sequence: TGTGCCAGCAGCCAAAGGGCTAGCGGTCACGAGCAGTACTTC. It encodes CASSQRASGHEQYF. This chain joins TRBV7-2 and TRBJ2-7; 7 bases agree with TRBD2. CDR3 length: 14 residues. Losses at the gene ends were 5 bases for V and 5 bases for J; bases not matched to a gene: 9. Germline V gene lookup returns CDR1 SGHTA and CDR2 FQGNSA.

This clone came up a few times. This chain connects TRBV19 to TRBJ2-1, with TRBD2 identical over 8 bases. Germline V lookup: CDR1 LNHDA, CDR2 SQIVND (reference sequence). This CDR3 spans 16 amino acids. With 5 bases clipped from V and 5 bases from J, the junction kept 11 bases outside the gene matches. CDR3 nucleotide sequence: TGTGCCAGTAGTCCCTCTGGACTAGCCTTCCACAATGAGCAGTTCTTC. It translates to CASSPSGLAFHNEQFF.

This clone has more than one count but fewer than ten. The chain links TRBV7-2 to TRBJ2-1; 11 bases fit TRBD2. This CDR3 has 18 amino acids. CDR1 SGHTA and CDR2 FQGNSA come from the germline V gene. The V gene end was trimmed by 5 bases and the J gene end by 3 bases; junction bases not matched to a gene: 12. The CDR3 DNA is TGTGCCAGCAGCCTCGCCATGCTAGCGGGAGGAGGCTACAATGAGCAGTTCTTC. This gives the protein CASSLAMLAGGGYNEQFF.

This chain joins TRBV11-2 and TRBJ2-1; 8 bases are shared with TRBD2. CDR1 is SGHAT, CDR2 FQNNGV, per germline. The CDR3 totals 15 residues. The trim removed 5 bases at V and 4 bases at J, leaving 7 bases unmatched. In DNA, the CDR3 is TGTGCCAGCAGCCAAGGACTAGCAGATTACAATGAGCAGTTCTTC. It encodes CASSQGLADYNEQFF.

V is TRBV2 and J is TRBJ2-3; possible D gene TRBD2, 6 bases. In germline, CDR1 is SNHLY, CDR2 FYNNEI. Trimming left V 6 bases short and J 6 bases short, with 10 bases between. The CDR3 length is 12 residues. The CDR3 DNA reads TGTGCCAGCAGCCGGGACTTTGATACGCAGTATTTT. This encodes CASSRDFDTQYF.

This rearrangement joins TRBV5-6 to TRBJ2-7; D call uncertain. Germline V gene lookup returns CDR1 SGHDT and CDR2 YYEEEE. Trimming pared 1 base from V and 7 bases from J, leaving 6 bases between. CDR3 length: 11 residues. CDR3 DNA: TGTGCCAGCAGCTTGTTCTTAGAGCAGTACTTC. Translation gives CASSLFLEQYF.

The chain carries TRBV7-2 and TRBJ1-2; 8 nucleotides agree with TRBD1. Germline V gives CDR1 SGHTA, CDR2 FQGNSA. The junction had 7 bases not matched to a gene; V was cut back by 4 bases and J by 6 bases. This CDR3 comprises 14 residues. Here the CDR3 reads CASSSNRGKDGYTF. The CDR3 region has the DNA TGTGCCAGCAGCTCAAACAGGGGGAAAGATGGCTACACCTTC. The complete variable domain, with remaining parts taken from reference TRBV7-2 and TRBJ1-2, reads GAGVSQSPSNKVTEKGKDVELRCDPISGHTALYWYRQSLGQGLEFLIYFQGNSAPDKSGLPSDRFSAERTGGSVSTLTIQRTQQEDSAVYLCASSSNRGKDGYTFGSGTRLTVV.

This clone was detected only a few times. The genes are TRBV4-3 and TRBJ1-2, with TRBD1 matching 10 bases. Germline assignment: CDR1 LGHNA and CDR2 YSLEER. V lost 3 bases and J lost 2; bases outside the gene matches: 9. CDR3 length equals 17 residues. The CDR3 reads CASSQEHDRGQNYGYTF. The CDR3 DNA sequence: TGCGCCAGCAGCCAGGAACATGACAGGGGGCAGAACTATGGCTACACCTTC.

V and J are TRBV7-2 and TRBJ2-7; no clear D. Germline loops: CDR1 SGHTA, CDR2 FQGNSA. The CDR3 contains 14 residues. The V gene lost 5 bases and the J gene lost 2 bases, with 13 bases spanning the gap. The CDR3 DNA follows: TGTGCCAGCAGCCGACGAACAGCCACCTACGAGCAGTACTTC. Protein: CASSRRTATYEQYF.

This clone was seen a few times. The chain recombines TRBV6-5 with TRBJ2-3, with D hard to call. This CDR3 spans 16 amino acids. Trimming stripped 0 bases from V and 2 bases from J, with 12 bases between. The germline V gene has CDR1 MNHEY and CDR2 SVGAGI. The CDR3 DNA is TGTGCCAGCAGTTACTCCCGTTCGGGTTTCACAGATACGCAGTATTTT. Its protein is CASSYSRSGFTDTQYF.

This clone appeared many times. The chain carries TRBV7-9 and TRBJ2-5; 7 bases map to TRBD2. J lost 7 bases, V lost 4 bases, and 12 bases had no gene match. Per germline, CDR1 SEHNR and CDR2 FQNEAQ (reference sequence). The CDR3 is 15 amino acids. DNA of the CDR3: TGTGCCAGCAGCTCAAGGCTAGCGGAAAAGGGGACCCAGTACTTC. Protein: CASSSRLAEKGTQYF.